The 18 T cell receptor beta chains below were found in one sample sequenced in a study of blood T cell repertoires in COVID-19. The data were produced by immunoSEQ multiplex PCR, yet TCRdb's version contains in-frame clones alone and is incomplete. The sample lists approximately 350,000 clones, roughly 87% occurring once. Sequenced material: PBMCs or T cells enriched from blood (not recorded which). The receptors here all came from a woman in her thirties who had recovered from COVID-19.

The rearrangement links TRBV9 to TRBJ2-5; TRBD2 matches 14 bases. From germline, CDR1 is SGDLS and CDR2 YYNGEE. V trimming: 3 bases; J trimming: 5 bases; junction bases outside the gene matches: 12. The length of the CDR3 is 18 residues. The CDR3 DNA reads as TGTGCCAGCAGCGCTAACCCCCGGACTAGCGGGGGGATTGAGACCCAGTACTTC. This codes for CASSANPRTSGGIETQYF.

Written as DNA, the CDR3 is TGTGCCAGCAGCCACGACAGGGGGAGTGGCTACACCTTC. Its translation: CASSHDRGSGYTF. The rearrangement uses TRBV5-4 and TRBJ1-2; 9 bases align to TRBD1. Germline trimming cut 4 bases from V and 7 bases from J; bases unmatched to any gene: 5. The CDR3 contains 13 residues. Germline V gene sequence: CDR1 SGHNT, CDR2 YYREEE (reference sequence).

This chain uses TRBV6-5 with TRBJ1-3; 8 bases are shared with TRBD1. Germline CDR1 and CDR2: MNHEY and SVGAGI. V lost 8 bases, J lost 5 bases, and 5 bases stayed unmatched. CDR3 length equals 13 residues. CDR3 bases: TGTGCCAGCTCTCAGGGGGCAAGAAACACCATATATTTT. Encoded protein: CASSQGARNTIYF.

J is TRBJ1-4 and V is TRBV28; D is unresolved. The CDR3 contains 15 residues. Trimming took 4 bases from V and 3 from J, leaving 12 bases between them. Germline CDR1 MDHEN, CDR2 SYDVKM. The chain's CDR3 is CASSSRRKANEKLFF. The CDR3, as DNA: TGTGCCAGCAGTTCTAGACGTAAAGCTAATGAAAAACTGTTTTTT.

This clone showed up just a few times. The CDR3 protein is CASSFVLGAGYGYTF. CDR3 DNA: TGCGCCAGCAGCTTTGTCTTGGGGGCTGGCTATGGCTACACCTTC. The chain couples TRBV5-1 to TRBJ1-2; perhaps TRBD1 as D (6 bases). The CDR3 is made up of 15 amino acids. The V end was cut by 2 bases, the J end by 4 bases, with 15 bases between. The germline V gene has CDR1 SGHRS and CDR2 YFSETQ.

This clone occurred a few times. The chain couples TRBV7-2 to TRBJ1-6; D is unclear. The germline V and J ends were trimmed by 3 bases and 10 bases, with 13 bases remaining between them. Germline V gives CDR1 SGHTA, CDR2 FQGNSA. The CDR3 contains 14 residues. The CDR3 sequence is CASSFLGIESPLHF. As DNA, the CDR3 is TGTGCCAGCAGCTTTTTGGGCATTGAGTCACCCCTCCACTTT.

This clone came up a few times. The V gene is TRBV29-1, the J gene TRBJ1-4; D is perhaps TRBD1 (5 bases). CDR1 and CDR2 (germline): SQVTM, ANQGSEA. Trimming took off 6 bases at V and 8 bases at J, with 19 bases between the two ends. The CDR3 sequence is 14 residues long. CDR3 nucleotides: TGCAGCGTAGAACTTGGGGCTTTGGGGGAAAAACTGTTTTTT. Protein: CSVELGALGEKLFF. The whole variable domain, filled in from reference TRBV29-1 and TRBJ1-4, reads SAVISQKPSRDICQRGTSLTIQCQVDSQVTMMFWYRQQPGQSLTLIATANQGSEATYESGFVIDKFPISRPNLTFSTLTVSNMSPEDSSIYLCSVELGALGEKLFFGSGTQLSVL.

The CDR3, as DNA: TGCGCCAGCAGCAAACAAGCGGGGGCGCCCACAGATACGCAGTATTTT. It codes for CASSKQAGAPTDTQYF. This rearrangement joins TRBV5-1 to TRBJ2-3, with 8 bases that match TRBD2. The junction had 9 bases not matched to a gene; V was cut back by 4 bases and J by 2 bases. Germline loops: CDR1 SGHRS, CDR2 YFSETQ. This CDR3 is 16 amino acids long.

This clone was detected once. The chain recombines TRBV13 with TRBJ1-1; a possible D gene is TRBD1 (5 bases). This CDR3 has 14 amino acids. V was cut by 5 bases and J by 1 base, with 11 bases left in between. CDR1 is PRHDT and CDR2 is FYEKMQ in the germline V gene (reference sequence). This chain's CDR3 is CASSPQGRNTEAFF. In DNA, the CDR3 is TGTGCCAGCAGCCCGCAGGGAAGGAACACTGAAGCTTTCTTT.

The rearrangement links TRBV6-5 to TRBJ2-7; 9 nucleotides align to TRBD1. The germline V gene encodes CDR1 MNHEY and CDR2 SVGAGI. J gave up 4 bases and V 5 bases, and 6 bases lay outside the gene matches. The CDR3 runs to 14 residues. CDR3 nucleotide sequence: TGTGCCAGCAGTACCCGGGACAGGGAGTACGAGCAGTACTTC. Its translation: CASSTRDREYEQYF.

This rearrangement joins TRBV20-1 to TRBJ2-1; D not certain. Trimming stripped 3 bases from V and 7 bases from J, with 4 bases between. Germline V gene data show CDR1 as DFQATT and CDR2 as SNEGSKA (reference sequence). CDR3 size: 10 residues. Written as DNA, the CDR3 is TGCAGTGCTAGTTTAAATGAGCAGTTCTTC. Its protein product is CSASLNEQFF.

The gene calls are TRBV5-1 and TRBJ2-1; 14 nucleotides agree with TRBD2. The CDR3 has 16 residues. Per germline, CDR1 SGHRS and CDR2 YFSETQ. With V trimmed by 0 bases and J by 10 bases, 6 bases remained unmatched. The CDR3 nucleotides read TGCGCCAGCAGCTTGGCCGGGACTAGCGGGAGCGGCGAGCAGTTCTTC. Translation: CASSLAGTSGSGEQFF.

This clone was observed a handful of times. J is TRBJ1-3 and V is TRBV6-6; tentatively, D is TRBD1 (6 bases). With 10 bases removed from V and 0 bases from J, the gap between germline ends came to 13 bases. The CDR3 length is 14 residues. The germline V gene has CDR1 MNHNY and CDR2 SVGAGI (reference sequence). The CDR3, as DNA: TGTGCCATAAGCGGGGGGCCCTCTGGAAACACCATATATTTT. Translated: CAISGGPSGNTIYF.

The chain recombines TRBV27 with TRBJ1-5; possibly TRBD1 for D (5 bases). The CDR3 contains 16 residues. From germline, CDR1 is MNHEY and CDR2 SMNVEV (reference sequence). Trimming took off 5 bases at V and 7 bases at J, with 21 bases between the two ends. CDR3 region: CASSPIPRTPRQPQHF. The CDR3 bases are TGTGCCAGCAGTCCTATCCCCCGGACACCGAGGCAGCCCCAGCATTTT.

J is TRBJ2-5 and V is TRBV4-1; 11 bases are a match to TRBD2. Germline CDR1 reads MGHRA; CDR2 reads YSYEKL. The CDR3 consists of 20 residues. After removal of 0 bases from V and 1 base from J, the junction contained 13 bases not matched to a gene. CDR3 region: CASSQEPSTSGGPLQETQYF. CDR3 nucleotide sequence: TGCGCCAGCAGCCAAGAACCCTCCACTAGCGGGGGACCACTCCAAGAGACCCAGTACTTC.

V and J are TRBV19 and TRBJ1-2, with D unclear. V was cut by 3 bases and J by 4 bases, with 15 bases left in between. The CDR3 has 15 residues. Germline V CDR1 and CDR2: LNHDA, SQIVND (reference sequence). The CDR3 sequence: CASSIKEDGPYGYTF. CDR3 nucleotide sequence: TGTGCCAGTAGTATCAAGGAGGACGGACCCTATGGCTACACCTTC.

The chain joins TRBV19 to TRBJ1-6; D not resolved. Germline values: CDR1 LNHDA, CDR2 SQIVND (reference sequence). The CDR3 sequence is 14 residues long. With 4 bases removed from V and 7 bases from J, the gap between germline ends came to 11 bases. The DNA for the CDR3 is TGTGCCAGTAGTACGGGTTTGAGGAATTCACCCCTCCACTTT. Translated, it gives CASSTGLRNSPLHF.

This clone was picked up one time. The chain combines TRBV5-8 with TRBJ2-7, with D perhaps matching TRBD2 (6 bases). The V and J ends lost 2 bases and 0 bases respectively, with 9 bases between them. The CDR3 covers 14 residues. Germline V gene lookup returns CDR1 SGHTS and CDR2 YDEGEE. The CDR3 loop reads CASSFGGSSYEQYF. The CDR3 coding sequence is TGTGCCAGCAGCTTCGGGGGAAGCTCCTACGAGCAGTACTTC.